This T cell receptor (beta chain) was recorded in a study of shared clonotypes between healthy human individuals. Study context: Donors consisted of two women and a few men between 18 and 49.

The V gene lost 2 bases and the J gene lost 2 bases, with 2 bases spanning the gap. Germline values: CDR1 SGHKS, CDR2 YYEKEE (reference sequence). CDR3 length equals 11 residues. Turning to this clone: This may come from a read error, since a much larger clone is one base off.

When replicate PCRs were run on sorted subsets, they used around 0.2 ug DNA, roughly 30,000 T cell genomes. The repertoire was sequenced with immunoSEQ multiplex PCR; TCRdb's copy has only in-frame clones and lacks some. This sample carries some 2 million clones, 95% of them seen once, and the ten largest clones take 0.1% to 0.15%. Investigators divided CD4+ cells into CD45RA+ naive and CD45RA-negative memory subsets. This sequence originates from a man younger than 35 in good health. The sequencing sample was made of naive CD4+ T cells sorted from blood. The subset: CD45RA+ positively selected. The J gene is TRBJ2-7, the V gene TRBV5-5; no clear D gene. Here the CDR3 DNA reads TGTGCCAGCAGCTTAACCTACGAGCAGTACTTC. Its translation: CASSLTYEQYF.